Each of the 17 T cell receptor beta chains below was sequenced from the same sample in a study of T-cell reconstitution after alpha-beta-depleted transplantation in children. Unique molecular identifiers tagged the TCRbeta library. TCRdb re-called the PCR reads through MiXCR, storing one row per CDR3 protein. The table records some 300,000 distinct CDR3 sequences, roughly a tenth of them present only once. The material sequenced was PBMCs, taken before TCRalphabeta/CD19-depleted stem cell transplant. The origin of the receptors is a boy under three years old with acute myeloid leukemia, due to receive a stem cell transplant.

Many counts were recorded for this clonotype. The V gene is TRBV28, the J gene TRBJ2-1, with 8 bases lining up with TRBD2. The J segment lost 4 bases and the V segment lost 3 bases, leaving 8 bases of the junction unmatched. CDR1 MDHEN and CDR2 SYDVKM come from the germline V gene. The length of the CDR3 is 16 residues. This chain's CDR3 is CASSFFSGIPYNEQFF. In nucleotides, the CDR3 is TGTGCCAGCAGTTTCTTTAGCGGGATACCGTACAATGAGCAGTTCTTC.

This clonotype was observed once. This chain uses TRBV28 with TRBJ1-2, with 8 bases lining up with TRBD1. Germline V gene data show CDR1 as MDHEN and CDR2 as SYDVKM. The CDR3 sequence is 14 residues long. The trim removed 9 bases at V and 7 bases at J, leaving 13 bases unmatched. The CDR3 sequence: CASTISGGAGGYTF. The CDR3, as DNA: TGTGCCAGTACAATATCAGGGGGCGCGGGTGGCTACACCTTC.

This clonotype was counted a few times. The CDR3 is CASSQSLPGISYNEQFF. In DNA form, the CDR3 reads TGCGCCAGCAGCCAAAGCCTGCCAGGGATCTCCTACAATGAGCAGTTCTTC. This chain joins TRBV4-3 and TRBJ2-1, with D perhaps matching TRBD1 (5 bases). Trimming took 2 bases from V and 0 from J, leaving 14 bases between them. The CDR3 extends over 17 amino acids. Germline V CDR1 and CDR2: LGHNA, YSLEER.

The V gene is TRBV4-3, the J gene TRBJ2-5; D not certain. Germline V lookup: CDR1 LGHNA, CDR2 YSLEER. With 1 base removed from V and 7 bases from J, the gap between germline ends came to 13 bases. This CDR3 has 14 residues. The DNA of the CDR3 is TGCGCCAGCAGCCAAGGTTTATCCATGGGGACCCAGTACTTC. This encodes CASSQGLSMGTQYF.

This clonotype was detected many times. V is TRBV10-3 and J is TRBJ2-5; unclear D gene. Per germline, CDR1 ENHRY and CDR2 SYGVKD. The CDR3 is 13 amino acids. V was shortened by 10 bases and J by 5 bases, with 17 bases between the two germline ends. CDR3 coding DNA: TGTGCCACCTCCCGCGCGCTAAGGGAGACCCAGTACTTC. It translates to CATSRALRETQYF.

In its sample, this clonotype was seen many times. The CDR3: CAISAGTGDAEAFF. The CDR3, as DNA: TGTGCCATCAGCGCCGGGACAGGGGACGCTGAAGCTTTCTTT. V usage is TRBV10-3 and J usage is TRBJ1-1, with 10 bases lining up with TRBD1. The V and J ends lost 6 bases and 6 bases, in that order; junction bases with no gene match: 7. Germline values: CDR1 ENHRY, CDR2 SYGVKD. The CDR3 has 14 residues.

This clonotype was recorded at least ten times. A junction boundary mismatches the germline segment, possibly from a read error. V gene TRBV7-2 combines with J gene TRBJ1-2, with TRBD1 matching over 7 bases. Germline V gives CDR1 SGHTA, CDR2 FQGNSA. The CDR3 is 14 residues long. As DNA, the CDR3 is TGTGCCAGCAGCTTGGAGGGGGCTAAGTATGGCTACACCTTC. This codes for CASSLEGAKYGYTF.

This clonotype was found many times. This chain joins TRBV21-1 and TRBJ1-2; the table's D call of TRBD1 was not tested on the DNA. TRBV21-1 is a pseudogene. The CDR3 has 16 residues. CDR3 bases: TGTGCCAGCAGCAAATGGGACAGGTCCGGGGGTTATGGCTACACCTTC. Amino acids: CASSKWDRSGGYGYTF.

This clonotype was detected many times. V usage is TRBV29-1 and J usage is TRBJ2-1, with 13 bases matching TRBD2. This CDR3 is built from 15 residues. Losses at the gene ends were 6 bases for V and 6 bases for J; bases not matched to a gene: 8. Germline loops: CDR1 SQVTM, CDR2 ANQGSEA. The CDR3 is CSVALAGGLFNEQFF. For the CDR3, the DNA is TGCAGCGTGGCACTAGCGGGGGGGCTCTTCAATGAGCAGTTCTTC.

The V call is TRBV20-1, the J call TRBJ2-7; TRBD1 matches 8 bases. CDR1 and CDR2 from the germline V gene are DFQATT and SNEGSKA (reference sequence). This CDR3 has 14 residues. V trimming: 3 bases; J trimming: 0 bases; junction bases outside the gene matches: 4. The CDR3 loop reads CSASTDRVSYEQYF. CDR3 coding DNA: TGCAGTGCTAGCACGGACAGGGTCTCCTACGAGCAGTACTTC.

This clonotype was detected many times. The rearrangement links TRBV4-2 to TRBJ2-1; 9 nucleotides align to TRBD2. The germline gives CDR1 LGHNA, CDR2 YNFKEQ. The V and J ends lost 1 base and 14 bases, in that order; junction bases with no gene match: 6. CDR3 size: 13 residues. The CDR3 is CASSQGRASGKFF. The DNA of the CDR3 is TGTGCCAGCAGCCAAGGGAGGGCTAGCGGGAAGTTCTTC.

This clonotype has a count of ten or more. A read error may account for a junction end that differs from germline. V is TRBV7-7 and J is TRBJ1-1; D is undetermined. This CDR3 comprises 13 residues. Germline-derived CDR1 and CDR2 are SSHAT and FNYEAQ (reference sequence). CDR3 protein: CASSYRRDTEAFF. CDR3 DNA sequence: TGTGCTAGCAGCTATAGGAGGGACACTGAAGCTTTCTTT.

This clonotype was counted ten times or more. The J gene is TRBJ2-2, the V gene TRBV5-1; possibly TRBD1 or TRBD2 for D (5 bases each). The length of the CDR3 is 13 residues. The V end lost 4 bases, the J end lost 7 bases, and 11 bases lay between the germline ends. The germline gives CDR1 SGHRS, CDR2 YFSETQ. The CDR3 bases are TGCGCCAGCAGCCTTGTTGGGGGCGGGGAGCTGTTTTTT. It encodes CASSLVGGGELFF.

This clonotype was seen repeatedly, ten times or more. The chain is built from TRBV18 and TRBJ2-5; D is possibly TRBD1 (6 bases). The germline V gene encodes CDR1 KGHSH and CDR2 LQKENI. The ends were cut back, 1 base at V and 2 bases at J, with 8 bases in the middle. The CDR3 consists of 14 residues. This CDR3 is CASSPRGQQETQYF. CDR3 in DNA: TGTGCCAGCTCACCACGGGGACAACAAGAGACCCAGTACTTC.

This chain joins TRBV19 and TRBJ2-7, with 7 bases aligning to TRBD1. The CDR3 length is 13 residues. Losses at the gene ends were 4 bases for V and 3 bases for J; bases not matched to a gene: 3. Germline CDR1 is LNHDA and CDR2 is SQIVND (reference sequence). For the CDR3, the DNA is TGTGCCAGTAGTAACCGGGACAGCTACGAGCAGTACTTC. Its translation is CASSNRDSYEQYF.

This clonotype was seen a few times. The chain recombines TRBV29-1 with TRBJ2-2; D call uncertain. The CDR3 has 13 amino acids. Germline CDR1 and CDR2: SQVTM and ANQGSEA. V lost 4 bases and J lost 2, with 8 bases in between. Here the CDR3 reads CSVVADNTGELFF. Here the CDR3 DNA reads TGCAGCGTTGTTGCGGATAACACCGGGGAGCTGTTTTTT.

This clonotype was counted many times. CDR3 in DNA: TGTGCCAGCAGCTTAACCCCGGGCAACTACAATGAGCAGTTCTTC. Translating gives CASSLTPGNYNEQFF. This chain connects TRBV7-3 to TRBJ2-1; D gene uncertain. The CDR3 contains 15 residues. From germline, CDR1 is SGHTA and CDR2 FQGTGA. V dropped 0 bases and J dropped 3 bases, with 9 bases sitting between them. The full variable domain, with the rest looked up from reference TRBV7-3 and TRBJ2-1, is GAGVSQTPSNKVTEKGKYVELRCDPISGHTALYWYRQSLGQGPEFLIYFQGTGAADDSGLPNDRFFAVRPEGSVSTLKIQRTERGDSAVYLCASSLTPGNYNEQFFGPGTRLTVL.